The subject of this entry is one T cell receptor beta chain. Antigen: not known. Using a J-beta primer mix together with a sample-barcoded 5' primer, a second PCR was run for about 7 to 12 cycles. In TCRdb, the 5' RACE reads were re-called with MiXCR into one record per CDR3 protein. The table lists 1.5 million to 2 million distinct CDR3 sequences, about 28% of them singletons. This sample was taken from a study of blood T cells in healthy people across ages. Study conclusions and caveats: Naive CD4+ cells and diversity were both higher in long-lived donors than in aged donors.

This CDR3 has 14 residues. V dropped 6 bases and J dropped 10; count of bases not matched to a gene: 12. This chain joins TRBV12-3 or TRBV12-4 and TRBJ2-1, with 7 bases matching TRBD2. Sequencing was performed on blood. The clonotype was recovered from a woman aged 25 to 39 in good health. The CDR3 is CASSGTNFVGEQFF. CDR3 nucleotides: TGTGCCAGCAGCGGGACTAATTTCGTGGGCGAGCAGTTCTTC.